The T cell receptor (beta chain) under discussion was sequenced for a study of shared clonotypes between healthy human individuals. Study conclusions and caveats: Naive subsets usually exceeded memory subsets in estimated richness.

This clone was observed a handful of times. The antigen is not known. The V and J ends lost 8 bases and 0 bases respectively, with 11 bases between them. Looked up from germline, CDR1 is MNHNS and CDR2 is SASEGT. This CDR3 contains 14 residues. Deep level was the assay's run setting. Evenly divided among several immunoSEQ plates was the genomic DNA of each subset. TCRdb keeps only in-frame clones here, not all; method: immunoSEQ multiplex PCR. Of approximately 2.5 million clones in the sample, more than 80% were seen once. Investigators divided CD4+ cells into CD45RA+ naive and CD45RA-negative memory subsets.

The sequenced sample was naive CD4+ T cells sorted from blood. As for subset: CD45RA+ positively selected. The chain uses TRBV6-1 and TRBJ1-5; D is possibly TRBD1 (6 bases). The sequence came from a young man in good health. As DNA, the CDR3 is TGTGCCAGCGGGAGGACAGCTAGCAATCAGCCCCAGCATTTT. Protein product: CASGRTASNQPQHF.